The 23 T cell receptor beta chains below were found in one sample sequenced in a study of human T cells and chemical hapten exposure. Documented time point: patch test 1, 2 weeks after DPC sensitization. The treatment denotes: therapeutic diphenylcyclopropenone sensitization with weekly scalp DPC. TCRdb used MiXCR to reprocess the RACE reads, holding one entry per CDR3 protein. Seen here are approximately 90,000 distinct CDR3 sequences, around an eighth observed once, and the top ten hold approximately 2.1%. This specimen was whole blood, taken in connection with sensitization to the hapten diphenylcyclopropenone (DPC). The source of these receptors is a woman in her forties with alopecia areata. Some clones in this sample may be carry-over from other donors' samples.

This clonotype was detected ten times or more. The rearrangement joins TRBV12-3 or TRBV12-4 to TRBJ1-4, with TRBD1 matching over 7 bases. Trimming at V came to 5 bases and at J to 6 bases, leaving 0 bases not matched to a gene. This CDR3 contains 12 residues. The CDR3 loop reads CASSTGDEKLFF. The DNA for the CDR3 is TGTGCCAGCAGTACAGGGGATGAAAAACTGTTTTTT.

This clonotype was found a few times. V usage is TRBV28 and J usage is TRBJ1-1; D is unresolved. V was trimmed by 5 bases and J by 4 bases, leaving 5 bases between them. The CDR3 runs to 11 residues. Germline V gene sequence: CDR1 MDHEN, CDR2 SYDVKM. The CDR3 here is CASSILTEAFF. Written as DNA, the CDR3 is TGTGCCAGCAGTATCCTCACTGAAGCTTTCTTT.

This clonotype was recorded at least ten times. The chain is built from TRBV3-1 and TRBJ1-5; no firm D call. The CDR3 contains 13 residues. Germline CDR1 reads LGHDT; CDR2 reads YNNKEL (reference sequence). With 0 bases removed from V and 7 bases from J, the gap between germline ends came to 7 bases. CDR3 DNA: TGTGCCAGCAGCCAAGATATCGGGCAGCCCCAGCATTTT. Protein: CASSQDIGQPQHF.

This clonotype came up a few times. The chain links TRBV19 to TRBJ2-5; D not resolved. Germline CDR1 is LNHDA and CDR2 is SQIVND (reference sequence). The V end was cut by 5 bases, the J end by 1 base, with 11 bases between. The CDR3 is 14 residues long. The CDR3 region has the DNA TGTGCCAGTAGTCCCCGAAGAGGCCAAGAGACCCAGTACTTC. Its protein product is CASSPRRGQETQYF.

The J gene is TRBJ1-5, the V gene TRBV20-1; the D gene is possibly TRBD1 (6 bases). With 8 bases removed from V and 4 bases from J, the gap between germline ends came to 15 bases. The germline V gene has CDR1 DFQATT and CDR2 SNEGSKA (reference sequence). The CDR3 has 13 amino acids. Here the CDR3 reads CSTRNRENQPQHF. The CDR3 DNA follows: TGCAGTACCCGGAACAGGGAGAATCAGCCCCAGCATTTT.

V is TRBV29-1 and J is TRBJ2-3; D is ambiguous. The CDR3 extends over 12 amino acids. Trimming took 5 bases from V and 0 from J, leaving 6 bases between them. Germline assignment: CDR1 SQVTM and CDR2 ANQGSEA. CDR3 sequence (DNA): TGCAGCGTTCGTAGTAGCACAGATACGCAGTATTTT. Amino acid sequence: CSVRSSTDTQYF.

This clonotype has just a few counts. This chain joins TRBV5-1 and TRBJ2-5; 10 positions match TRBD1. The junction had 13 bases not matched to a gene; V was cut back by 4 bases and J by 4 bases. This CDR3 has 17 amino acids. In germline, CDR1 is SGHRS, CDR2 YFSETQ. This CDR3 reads CASSITRLRTGGETQYF. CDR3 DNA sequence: TGCGCCAGCAGCATTACCCGGCTCCGGACAGGGGGAGAGACCCAGTACTTC.

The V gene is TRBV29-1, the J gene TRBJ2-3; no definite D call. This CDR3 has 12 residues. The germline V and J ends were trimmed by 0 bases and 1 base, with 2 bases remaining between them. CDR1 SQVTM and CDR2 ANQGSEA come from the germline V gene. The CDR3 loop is CSVEDGTDTQYF. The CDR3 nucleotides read TGCAGCGTTGAAGACGGCACAGATACGCAGTATTTT.

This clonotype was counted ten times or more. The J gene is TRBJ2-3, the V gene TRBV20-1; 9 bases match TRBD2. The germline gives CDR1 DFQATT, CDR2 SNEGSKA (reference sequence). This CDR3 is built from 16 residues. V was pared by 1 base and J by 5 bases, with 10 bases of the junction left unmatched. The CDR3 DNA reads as TGCAGTGCTAGAGCCATAGCGGGAGTAATGATAGATACGCAGTATTTT. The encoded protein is CSARAIAGVMIDTQYF.

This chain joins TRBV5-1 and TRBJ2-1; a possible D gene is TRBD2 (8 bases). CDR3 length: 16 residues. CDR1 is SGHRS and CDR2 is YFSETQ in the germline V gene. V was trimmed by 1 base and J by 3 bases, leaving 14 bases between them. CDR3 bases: TGCGCCAGCAGCTTGCGGGAGGGACAGATCTACAATGAGCAGTTCTTC. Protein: CASSLREGQIYNEQFF.

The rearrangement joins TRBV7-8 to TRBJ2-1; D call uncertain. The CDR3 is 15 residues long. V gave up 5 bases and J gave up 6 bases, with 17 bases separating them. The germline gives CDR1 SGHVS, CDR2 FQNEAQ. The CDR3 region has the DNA TGTGCCAGCAGCCCGAGATTGGGCGGTCCCAATGAGCAGTTCTTC. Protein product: CASSPRLGGPNEQFF.

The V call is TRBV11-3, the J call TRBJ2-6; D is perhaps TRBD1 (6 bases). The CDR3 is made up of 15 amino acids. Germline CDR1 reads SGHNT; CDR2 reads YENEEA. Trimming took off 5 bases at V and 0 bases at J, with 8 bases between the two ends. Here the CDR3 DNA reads TGTGCCAGCAGCAAGGGGGACTCTGGGGCCAACGTCCTGACTTTC. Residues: CASSKGDSGANVLTF.

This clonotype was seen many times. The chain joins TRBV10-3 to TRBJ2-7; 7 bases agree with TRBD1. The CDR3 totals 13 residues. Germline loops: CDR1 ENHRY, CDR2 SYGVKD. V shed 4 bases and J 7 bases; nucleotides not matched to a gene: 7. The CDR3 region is CAISGTGVGEQYF. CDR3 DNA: TGTGCCATCAGTGGTACAGGGGTCGGAGAGCAGTACTTC.

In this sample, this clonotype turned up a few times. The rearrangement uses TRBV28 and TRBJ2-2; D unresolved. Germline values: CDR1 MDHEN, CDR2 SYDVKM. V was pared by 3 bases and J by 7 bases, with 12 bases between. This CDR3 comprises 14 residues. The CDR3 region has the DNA TGTGCCAGCAGTTTCCCGGCCCGAAACGGGGAGCTGTTTTTT. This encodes CASSFPARNGELFF.

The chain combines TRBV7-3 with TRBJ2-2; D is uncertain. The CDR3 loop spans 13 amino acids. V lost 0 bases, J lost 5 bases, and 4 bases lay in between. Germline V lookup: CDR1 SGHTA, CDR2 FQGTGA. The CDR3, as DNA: TGTGCCAGCAGCTTAACGATGACCGGGGAGCTGTTTTTT. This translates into CASSLTMTGELFF.

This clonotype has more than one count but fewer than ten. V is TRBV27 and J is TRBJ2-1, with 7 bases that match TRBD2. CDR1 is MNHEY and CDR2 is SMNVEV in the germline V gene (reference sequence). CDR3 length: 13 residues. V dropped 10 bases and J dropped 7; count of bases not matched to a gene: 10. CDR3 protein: CATAGGSGNEQFF. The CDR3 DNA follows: TGTGCCACCGCCGGGGGGAGTGGGAATGAGCAGTTCTTC.

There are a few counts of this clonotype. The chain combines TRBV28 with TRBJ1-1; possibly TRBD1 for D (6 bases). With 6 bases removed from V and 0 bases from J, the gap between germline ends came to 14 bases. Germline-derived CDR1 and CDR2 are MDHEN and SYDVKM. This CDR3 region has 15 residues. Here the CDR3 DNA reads TGTGCCAGCAGCGCGGGGGGGCACATGAACACTGAAGCTTTCTTT. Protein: CASSAGGHMNTEAFF.

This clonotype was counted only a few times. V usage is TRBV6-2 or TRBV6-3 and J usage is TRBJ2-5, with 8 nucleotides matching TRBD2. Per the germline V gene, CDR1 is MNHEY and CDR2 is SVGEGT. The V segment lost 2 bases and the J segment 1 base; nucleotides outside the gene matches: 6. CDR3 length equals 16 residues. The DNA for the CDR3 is TGTGCCAGCAGTTACCCCCCGGGAGGGGTCCAAGAGACCCAGTACTTC. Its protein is CASSYPPGGVQETQYF.

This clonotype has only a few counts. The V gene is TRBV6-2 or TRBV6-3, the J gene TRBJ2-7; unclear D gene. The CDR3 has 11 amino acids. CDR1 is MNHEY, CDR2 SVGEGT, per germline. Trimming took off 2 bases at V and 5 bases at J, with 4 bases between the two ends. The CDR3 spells CASSYNNEQYF. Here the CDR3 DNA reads TGTGCCAGCAGTTACAACAACGAGCAGTACTTC.

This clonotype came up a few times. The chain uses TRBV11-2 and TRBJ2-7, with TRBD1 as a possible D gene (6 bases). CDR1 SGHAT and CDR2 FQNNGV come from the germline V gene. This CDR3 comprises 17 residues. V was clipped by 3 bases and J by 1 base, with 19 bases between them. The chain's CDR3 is CASSFIVGTSESYEQYF. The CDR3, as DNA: TGTGCCAGCAGCTTTATTGTAGGGACATCAGAATCCTACGAGCAGTACTTC.

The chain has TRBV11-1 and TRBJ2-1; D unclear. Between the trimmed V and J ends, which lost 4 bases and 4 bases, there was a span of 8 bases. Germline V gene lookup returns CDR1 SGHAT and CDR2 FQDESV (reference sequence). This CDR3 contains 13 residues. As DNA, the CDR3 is TGTGCCAGCAGCTACCGCAGGTACAATGAGCAGTTCTTC. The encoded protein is CASSYRRYNEQFF.

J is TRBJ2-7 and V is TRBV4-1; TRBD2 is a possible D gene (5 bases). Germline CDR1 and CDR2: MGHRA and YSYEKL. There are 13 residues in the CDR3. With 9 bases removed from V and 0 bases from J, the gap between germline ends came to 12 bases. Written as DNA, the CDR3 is TGCGCCAGTAGCGACCATCTCTCCTACGAGCAGTACTTC. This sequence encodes CASSDHLSYEQYF.

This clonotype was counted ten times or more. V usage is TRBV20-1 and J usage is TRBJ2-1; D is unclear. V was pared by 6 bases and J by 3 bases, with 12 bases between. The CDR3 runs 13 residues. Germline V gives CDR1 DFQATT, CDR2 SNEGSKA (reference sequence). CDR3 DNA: TGCAGTGCCAGAAGCAGGCTCTACAATGAGCAGTTCTTC. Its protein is CSARSRLYNEQFF.